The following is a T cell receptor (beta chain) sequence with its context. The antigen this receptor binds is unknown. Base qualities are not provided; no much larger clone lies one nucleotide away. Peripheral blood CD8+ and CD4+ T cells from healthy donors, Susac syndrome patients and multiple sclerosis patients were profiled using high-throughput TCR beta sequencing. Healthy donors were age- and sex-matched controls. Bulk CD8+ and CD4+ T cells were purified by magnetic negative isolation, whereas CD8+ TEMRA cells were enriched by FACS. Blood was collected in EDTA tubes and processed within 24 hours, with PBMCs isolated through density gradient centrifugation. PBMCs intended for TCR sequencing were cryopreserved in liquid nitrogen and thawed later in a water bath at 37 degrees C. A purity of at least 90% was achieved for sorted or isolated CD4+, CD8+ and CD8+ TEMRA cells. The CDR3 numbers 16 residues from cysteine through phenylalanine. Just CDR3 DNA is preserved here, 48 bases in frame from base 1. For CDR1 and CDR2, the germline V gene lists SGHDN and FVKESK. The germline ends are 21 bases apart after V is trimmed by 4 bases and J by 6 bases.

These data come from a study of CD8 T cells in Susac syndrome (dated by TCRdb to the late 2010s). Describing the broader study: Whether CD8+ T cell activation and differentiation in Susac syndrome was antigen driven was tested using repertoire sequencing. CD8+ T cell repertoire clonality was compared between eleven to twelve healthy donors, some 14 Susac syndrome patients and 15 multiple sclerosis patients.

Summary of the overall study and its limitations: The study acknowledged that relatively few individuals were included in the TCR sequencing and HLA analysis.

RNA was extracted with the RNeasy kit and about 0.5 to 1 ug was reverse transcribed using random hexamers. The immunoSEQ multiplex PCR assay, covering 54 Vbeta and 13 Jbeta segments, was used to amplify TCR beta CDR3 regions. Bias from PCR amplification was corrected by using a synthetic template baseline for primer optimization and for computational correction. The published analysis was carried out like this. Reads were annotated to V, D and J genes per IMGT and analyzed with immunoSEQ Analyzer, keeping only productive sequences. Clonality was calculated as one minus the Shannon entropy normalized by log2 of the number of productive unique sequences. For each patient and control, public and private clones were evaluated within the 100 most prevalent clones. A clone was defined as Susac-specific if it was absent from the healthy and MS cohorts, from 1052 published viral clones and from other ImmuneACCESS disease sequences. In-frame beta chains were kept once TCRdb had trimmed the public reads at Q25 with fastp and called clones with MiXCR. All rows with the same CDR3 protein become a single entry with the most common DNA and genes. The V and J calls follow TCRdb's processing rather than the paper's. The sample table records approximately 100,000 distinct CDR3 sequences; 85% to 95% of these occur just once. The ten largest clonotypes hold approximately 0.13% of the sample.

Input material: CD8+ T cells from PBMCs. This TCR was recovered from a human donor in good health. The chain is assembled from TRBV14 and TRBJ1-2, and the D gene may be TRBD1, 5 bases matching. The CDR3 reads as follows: CASSRFAGRLPDGYTF. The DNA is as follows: TGTGCCAGCAGCCGCTTCGCGGGACGGCTTCCAGATGGCTACACCTTC.